These 13 T cell receptor beta chains share one sample of origin, sequenced in a study of cytomegalovirus exposure and HLA in healthy donors. Data came from immunoSEQ multiplex PCR; TCRdb stores just in-frame clones and leaves some out. Of 300,000 or so clones detected, approximately 91% appear once; the ten largest clones hold around 1%. Sequenced: PBMCs. These receptors originate from a man aged 30-40 years in good health and CMV-seronegative.

The chain has TRBV11-2 and TRBJ2-7; D ambiguous. The CDR3 contains 11 residues. CDR1 and CDR2 (germline): SGHAT, FQNNGV. Trimming stripped 1 base from V and 12 bases from J, with 10 bases between. CDR3 amino acids: CASSLALLWYF. CDR3 nucleotide sequence: TGTGCCAGCAGCTTAGCGCTACTCTGGTACTTC.

The DNA for the CDR3 is TGCGCCAGCAGCCAATTGAGACACCATGAGCAGTTCTTC. It is translated as CASSQLRHHEQFF. The genes are TRBV4-1 and TRBJ2-1, with D hard to call. The CDR3 loop spans 13 amino acids. V gave up 2 bases and J gave up 8 bases, with 10 bases separating them. Germline values: CDR1 MGHRA, CDR2 YSYEKL.

This chain uses TRBV4-3 with TRBJ2-3, with D hard to call. Germline CDR1 reads LGHNA; CDR2 reads YSLEER. The length of the CDR3 is 14 residues. The V end was cut by 0 bases, the J end by 2 bases, with 6 bases between. The CDR3 bases are TGCGCCAGCAGCCAAGATCTCCCCACAGATACGCAGTATTTT. Protein sequence: CASSQDLPTDTQYF.

This chain connects TRBV30 to TRBJ2-1; tentatively, D is TRBD2 (6 bases). Germline CDR1 GTSNPN, CDR2 SVGIG (reference sequence). V lost 3 bases and J 9 bases, leaving 9 bases between the germline ends. CDR3 length equals 11 residues. CDR3 amino acids: CAWREGCEQFF. The CDR3 DNA follows: TGTGCCTGGAGGGAGGGTTGTGAGCAGTTCTTC.

The chain uses TRBV9 and TRBJ2-5, with D possibly matching TRBD2 (6 bases). Germline CDR1 and CDR2: SGDLS and YYNGEE. V was shortened by 0 bases and J by 2 bases, with 17 bases between the two germline ends. This CDR3 is built from 17 residues. The CDR3 DNA is TGTGCCAGCAGCGTAGGACAGCGAGCGCGGGGACAAGAGACCCAGTACTTC. Residues: CASSVGQRARGQETQYF. Full variable domain (missing parts from reference TRBV9 and TRBJ2-5): DSGVTQTPKHLITATGQRVTLRCSPRSGDLSVYWYQQSLDQGLQFLIQYYNGEERAKGNILERFSAQQFPDLHSELNLSSLELGDSALYFCASSVGQRARGQETQYFGPGTRLLVL.

This clone was observed once. The gene calls are TRBV5-8 and TRBJ2-7, with 11 bases that match TRBD2. CDR1 is SGHTS, CDR2 YDEGEE, per germline. The CDR3 is 17 residues long. V shed 4 bases and J 3 bases; nucleotides not matched to a gene: 12. CDR3 DNA sequence: TGTGCCAGCAGCAAGGGGTACAGCGGGACTAGCGGCTACGAGCAGTACTTC. As protein: CASSKGYSGTSGYEQYF.

This rearrangement joins TRBV19 to TRBJ1-2; D unclear. V lost 1 base and J lost 6, with 6 bases in between. CDR1 and CDR2 from the germline V gene are LNHDA and SQIVND (reference sequence). The CDR3 length is 12 residues. DNA of the CDR3: TGTGCCAGTAGTATAGGTCGGGATGGCTACACCTTC. Translated, it gives CASSIGRDGYTF.

J is TRBJ2-7 and V is TRBV7-6, with D maybe TRBD2 (5 bases). The CDR3 consists of 14 residues. V was pared by 4 bases and J by 0 bases, with 10 bases between. In germline, CDR1 is SGHVS, CDR2 FNYEAQ. The CDR3 protein is CASSSRTYSYEQYF. The CDR3 DNA sequence: TGTGCCAGCAGCTCCCGGACTTACTCCTACGAGCAGTACTTC. The full variable domain, completed using reference TRBV7-6 and TRBJ2-7, is GAGVSQSPRYKVTKRGQDVALRCDPISGHVSLYWYRQALGQGPEFLTYFNYEAQQDKSGLPNDRFSAERPEGSISTLTIQRTEQRDSAMYRCASSSRTYSYEQYFGPGTRLTVT.

The rearrangement uses TRBV11-2 and TRBJ2-7, with 7 bases matching TRBD1. CDR1 is SGHAT and CDR2 is FQNNGV in the germline V gene. J gave up 5 bases and V 2 bases, and 15 bases lay outside the gene matches. This CDR3 has 17 amino acids. The CDR3 is CASSLSNPRQGLHEQYF. The CDR3 region has the DNA TGTGCCAGCAGCTTATCGAATCCGAGACAGGGCCTCCACGAGCAGTACTTC.

This chain connects TRBV2 to TRBJ2-7, with 11 bases that match TRBD2. CDR3 size: 15 residues. The germline CDR1 and CDR2 sequences are SNHLY and FYNNEI. The ends lost 4 bases at V and 4 bases at J; junction bases unmatched: 6. The CDR3 sequence is CASSAGTSGLYEQYF. CDR3 nucleotides: TGTGCCAGCAGTGCCGGGACTAGCGGTTTATACGAGCAGTACTTC.

The chain couples TRBV7-2 to TRBJ1-3, with a tentative D call TRBD1 (5 bases). V lost 1 base and J 9 bases, leaving 7 bases between the germline ends. Per germline, CDR1 SGHTA and CDR2 FQGNSA. The CDR3 runs to 12 residues. CDR3 DNA sequence: TGTGCCAGCAGCTTAGATAGGGGCACCATATATTTT. The encoded protein is CASSLDRGTIYF.

This chain's CDR3 is CASSPGAGGAYNEQFF. CDR3 sequence (DNA): TGTGCCAGCTCCCCGGGAGCGGGGGGCGCATACAATGAGCAGTTCTTC. The chain recombines TRBV25-1 with TRBJ2-1, with TRBD2 matching over 9 bases. V lost 8 bases and J lost 4; bases outside the gene matches: 12. The CDR3 length is 16 residues. Looked up from germline, CDR1 is MGHDK and CDR2 is SYGVNS.

This rearrangement joins TRBV19 to TRBJ2-7; D is unclear. V lost 2 bases and J 5 bases, leaving 13 bases between the germline ends. From germline, CDR1 is LNHDA and CDR2 SQIVND (reference sequence). The CDR3 totals 14 residues. The chain's CDR3 is CASSIPQAWDEQYF. The DNA for the CDR3 is TGTGCCAGTAGTATACCTCAGGCGTGGGACGAGCAGTACTTC.